These T cell receptor beta chains were read from a single sample in a study of shared clonotypes between healthy human individuals. Assay: immunoSEQ multiplex PCR; the TCRdb copy retains only in-frame clones and omits some. The repertoire holds 500,000 or so clones, with 90% to 96% as singletons. Sequences were obtained from naive CD4+ T cells sorted from blood. The receptors stem from a woman aged 30 to 39 in good health. Both conserved end residues are part of each CDR3. D genes are given only for firm matches. The size of a clone is reported for some rows only, either as once, few or many, or as a class for expanded clones.

size	D	J	V	DNA	CDR3
few	TRBD1	TRBJ1-2	TRBV5-6	TGTGCCAGCAGGCGACAGGGCAGCTATGGCTACACCTTC	CASRRQGSYGYTF
-	-	TRBJ2-6	TRBV28	TGTGCCAGCGGTTCCATGATCAGGGGAGCTGGGGCCAACGTCCTGACTTTC	CASGSMIRGAGANVLTF
-	-	TRBJ2-7	TRBV14	TGTGCCAGCAGCCTAGAACAGGGTTTCTCCTACGAGCAGTACTTC	CASSLEQGFSYEQYF
-	-	TRBJ1-4	TRBV19	TGTGCCAGTAGTGGCCCAACAGGCACAACTAATGAAAAACTGTTTTTT	CASSGPTGTTNEKLFF
-	-	TRBJ2-5	TRBV11-2	TGTGCCAGCAGCTTAATGGAGACCCAGTACTTC	CASSLMETQYF
-	-	TRBJ2-7	TRBV28	TGTGCCAGCAGTTCGCCCTCGGGCCCCTCCTACGAGCAGTACTTC	CASSSPSGPSYEQYF
-	TRBD2	TRBJ2-7	TRBV27	TGTGCCAGCAGTTTAAGGCGGGAGACGAGGGAGCAGTACTTC	CASSLRRETREQYF
-	-	TRBJ2-5	TRBV10-2	TGCGCCACCTCAGGCTTTATGGAGACCCAGTACTTC	CATSGFMETQYF
-	-	TRBJ1-5	TRBV18	TGTGCCAGCTCCCGAGGGAGTTCCAATCAGCCCCAGCATTTT	CASSRGSSNQPQHF
-	-	TRBJ1-1	TRBV30	TGTGCCTGGAAACGGGCTTCCACTGAAGCTTTCTTT	CAWKRASTEAFF
-	TRBD1	TRBJ2-2	TRBV7-8	TGTGCCAGCAGCTTAGGGACAGGGCCGAGCACCGGGGAGCTGTTTTTT	CASSLGTGPSTGELFF
-	-	TRBJ1-1	TRBV28	TGTGCCAGCAGTTCCACGGTCCTTTCTTTCACTGAAGCTTTCTTT	CASSSTVLSFTEAFF
-	-	TRBJ1-5	TRBV27	TGTGCCAGCAGTCCCGAATCGTTTCAGCCCCAGCATTTT	CASSPESFQPQHF
-	-	TRBJ1-1	TRBV20-1	TGCAGTGCTGGAAGACAGATTGAAGCTTTCTTT	CSAGRQIEAFF
once	-	TRBJ2-5	TRBV5-8	TGTGCCAGCAGGTTCCGGTCGGGGATAGAGACCCAGTACTTC	CASRFRSGIETQYF
once	-	TRBJ1-5	TRBV6-6	TGTGCCAGCAGCCAGGTTTCCCAGCCCCAGCATTTT	CASSQVSQPQHF
-	-	TRBJ1-5	TRBV19	TGTGCCACTGGAGTCGGAGAGTCTTATAGCAATCAGCCCCAGCATTTT	CATGVGESYSNQPQHF
-	-	TRBJ1-5	TRBV6-1	TGTGCCAGCAGGTCCCCAGGTGAGGCCCAGCCCCAGCATTTT	CASRSPGEAQPQHF
-	-	TRBJ1-4	TRBV5-1	TGCGCCAGCAGCCCCAACCGGGCTTCGAATGAAAAACTGTTTTTT	CASSPNRASNEKLFF
-	TRBD2	TRBJ2-7	TRBV5-1	TGCGCCAGCAGCCCCGCCTCTAGCGGGAGGACCAACGAGCAGTACTTC	CASSPASSGRTNEQYF
-	TRBD2	TRBJ2-1	TRBV5-1	TGCGCCAGCAGCCAGAGCTCTAGCGGGAGTGATGAGCAGTTCTTC	CASSQSSSGSDEQFF
-	TRBD1	TRBJ2-2	TRBV5-1	TGCGCCAGCAGCGACCACAGGGGATCCGGGGAGCTGTTTTTT	CASSDHRGSGELFF
-	-	TRBJ2-7	TRBV28	TGTGCCAGCAACCCTACGACAAGCTCCTACGAGCAGTACTTC	CASNPTTSSYEQYF
-	-	TRBJ2-2	TRBV6-5	TGTGCCAGCAGGACCGGGACCTTAACCACCGGGGAGCTGTTTTTT	CASRTGTLTTGELFF
-	TRBD2	TRBJ2-2	TRBV5-1	TGCGCCAGCAGCTTCGGGAGGCAGGGTCCCGGGGAGCTGTTTTTT	CASSFGRQGPGELFF
-	TRBD1	TRBJ2-7	TRBV6-1	TGTGCCAGCCACGATGACAGGGTTCGGCACGAGCAGTACTTC	CASHDDRVRHEQYF
-	-	TRBJ1-1	TRBV5-1	TGCGCCAGCAGCTTGGTGGTGAACACTGAAGCTTTCTTT	CASSLVVNTEAFF
-	-	TRBJ1-5	TRBV28	TGTGCCAGCCGAGACTCCAATCAGCCCCAGCATTTT	CASRDSNQPQHF
-	TRBD1	TRBJ2-5	TRBV5-4	TGTGCCAGCAGCTTCCGGGACAGGGGCTCCCGAGGAGAGACCCAGTACTTC	CASSFRDRGSRGETQYF
-	-	TRBJ1-4	TRBV7-9	TGTGCCAGCAGCTTAGTGGGGGGAGAAGGTGAAAAACTGTTTTTT	CASSLVGGEGEKLFF
-	TRBD1	TRBJ2-1	TRBV7-2	TGTGCCAGCAGCTTAGACGTAAGGCAGGGGGACTACAATGAGCAGTTCTTC	CASSLDVRQGDYNEQFF
-	TRBD1	TRBJ1-2	TRBV6-5	TGTGCCACCGGGACAGGGGGCTTGAGCTACACCTTC	CATGTGGLSYTF
-	-	TRBJ2-7	TRBV28	TGTGCCAGCAGTTGGGGTTGGGGAGGGCAGTACTTC	CASSWGWGGQYF
once	-	TRBJ1-4	TRBV4-1	TGCGCCAGCAGCCCAAGATACGGGGGCGATGAAAAACTGTTTTTT	CASSPRYGGDEKLFF
-	-	TRBJ2-7	TRBV6-1	TGTGCCAGCAGTGAAACCTCCCCGGGGCCATACGAGCAGTACTTC	CASSETSPGPYEQYF
-	-	TRBJ1-1	TRBV6-5	TGTGCCAGCAGTGCCGACAGCTTAATAATCACTGAAGCTTTCTTT	CASSADSLIITEAFF
-	-	TRBJ1-4	TRBV6-6	TGTGCCAGCAGTCGGGACCCAGGCACAGCAAAACTGTTTTTT	CASSRDPGTAKLFF
-	TRBD2	TRBJ2-1	TRBV29-1	TGCAGCGTTGAACGGGGGGACGCATACAATGAGCAGTTCTTC	CSVERGDAYNEQFF
-	-	TRBJ2-7	TRBV30	TGTGCCTGGAGTTCCCTTGGCGTCAGCTCCTACGAGCAGTACTTC	CAWSSLGVSSYEQYF
-	-	TRBJ1-5	TRBV28	TGTGCCAGCAGTCGACCGAATCAGCCCCAGCATTTT	CASSRPNQPQHF
-	-	TRBJ1-2	TRBV18	TGTGCCAGCTCACCGAACACGGGGGATGGCTACACCTTC	CASSPNTGDGYTF
-	TRBD2	TRBJ2-7	TRBV28	TGTGCCAGCAGTTTAGGGCTAGCGGGAGTATCGGGCCACGAGCAGTACTTC	CASSLGLAGVSGHEQYF
-	-	TRBJ2-4	TRBV21-1	TGTGCCAGCAGCCCCAAGGGACCAGCCAAAAACATTCAGTACTTC	CASSPKGPAKNIQYF
-	-	TRBJ2-3	TRBV18	TGTGCCAGCTCACCAGCGGGTATCGGCGGGTTGAGCACAGATACGCAGTATTTT	CASSPAGIGGLSTDTQYF
-	-	TRBJ1-5	TRBV6-4	TGTGCCAGCAGTGACCGGCCGGCAGTCTTCCAGGGGCGAGGTAATGGCAATCAGCCCCAGCATTTT	CASSDRPAVFQGRGNGNQPQHF
-	TRBD2	TRBJ2-1	TRBV19	TGTGCCAGTAGTATCTCGGGAGGCCTCTCCTACAATGAGCAGTTCTTC	CASSISGGLSYNEQFF
-	TRBD2	TRBJ2-1	TRBV27	TGTGCCAGCAGTTGGACTAGCGGGAGAAGCAATGAGCAGTTCTTC	CASSWTSGRSNEQFF
-	TRBD1	TRBJ2-7	TRBV5-4	TGTGCCAGCAGCCCCGGACAGGTTAGCTCCTACGAGCAGTACTTC	CASSPGQVSSYEQYF
-	TRBD1	TRBJ2-7	TRBV5-1	TGCGCCAGCAGCACCGGGACAGGGGGCGAGAAGCAGTACTTC	CASSTGTGGEKQYF
-	TRBD1	TRBJ1-5	TRBV5-5	TGTGCCAGCAGCCCTCAGGGGGATCAGCCCCAGCATTTT	CASSPQGDQPQHF
-	-	TRBJ1-2	TRBV18	TGTGCCAGCTCACCCGGGGCTGGCAGATTGGATGGCTACACCTTC	CASSPGAGRLDGYTF
-	TRBD1	TRBJ1-5	TRBV27	TGTGCCAGCAGGGGACAGAGCAATCAGCCCCAGCATTTT	CASRGQSNQPQHF
-	-	TRBJ2-7	TRBV11-2	TGTGCCAGCAGCTCTTTTGAGGGAGGTGTCTACGAGCAGTACTTC	CASSSFEGGVYEQYF
-	-	TRBJ2-7	TRBV11-2	TGTGCCGCGGGCGGGGACCCCTACGAGCAGTACTTC	CAAGGDPYEQYF
-	-	TRBJ1-6	TRBV5-4	TGTGCCAGCAGCTTGGCGTCAGTAGATAATTCACCCCTCCACTTT	CASSLASVDNSPLHF
-	-	TRBJ1-1	TRBV5-4	TGTGCCAGCAGCTTGGCTGGGCTGCTCGGAGGAGCTTTCTTT	CASSLAGLLGGAFF